These T cell receptor beta chains were read from a single sample in a study of blood T cell repertoires in COVID-19. Using immunoSEQ multiplex PCR, the repertoire was profiled, and TCRdb retains in-frame clones only, with some absent. Of around 250,000 clones listed, 80% to 85% are singletons. The specimen was peripheral blood. These receptors all stem from a woman between 35 and 50 years old who had recovered from COVID-19. Each CDR3 is given with its conserved first and last residue. The D gene is left open where the match is weak. Some rows mark clone size as missing; the rest say once, few, many or name a class of expanded clone.

.	TRBV24-1	.	TRBJ2-2	CATGRNTGELFF	TGTGCCACCGGGAGAAACACCGGGGAGCTGTTTTTT
.	TRBV28	TRBD1	TRBJ1-1	CASSLRYLRGPYRMNTEAFF	TGTGCCAGCAGTTTACGGTATCTGAGGGGGCCGTATCGCATGAACACTGAAGCTTTCTTT
.	TRBV18	.	TRBJ1-1	CASSPQQNTEAFF	TGTGCCAGCTCACCCCAACAGAACACTGAAGCTTTCTTT
.	TRBV4-1	.	TRBJ1-2	CASSHRTRNYGYTF	TGCGCCAGCAGCCACAGGACAAGGAACTATGGCTACACCTTC
.	TRBV24-1	TRBD1	TRBJ2-3	CATSDYVQGATDTQYF	TGTGCCACCAGTGATTACGTCCAGGGGGCCACAGATACGCAGTATTTT
.	TRBV5-1	TRBD1	TRBJ2-1	CASSLGPRGGDYNEQFF	TGCGCCAGCAGCTTGGGGCCTAGAGGGGGCGACTACAATGAGCAGTTCTTC
.	TRBV30	.	TRBJ1-3	CAWSRGLKGTGNTIYF	TGTGCCTGGAGTAGGGGGTTGAAGGGGACTGGAAACACCATATATTTT
.	TRBV28	TRBD1	TRBJ2-1	CASSIPGTAYNEQFF	TGTGCCAGCAGTATTCCCGGGACAGCCTACAATGAGCAGTTCTTC
few	TRBV6-5	.	TRBJ1-6	CASSYRVTQFSPLHF	TGTGCCAGCAGTTACCGCGTAACTCAATTTTCACCCCTCCACTTT
.	TRBV4-1	TRBD1	TRBJ2-7	CASSDRQGTEQYF	TGCGCCAGCAGCGACCGACAGGGAACCGAGCAGTACTTC
.	TRBV29-1	TRBD1	TRBJ1-5	CSGWTGDNQPQHF	TGCAGCGGATGGACAGGGGACAATCAGCCCCAGCATTTT
.	TRBV5-1	TRBD1	TRBJ2-5	CASRTGGLLSETQYF	TGCGCCAGCAGGACAGGGGGCCTCCTATCAGAGACCCAGTACTTC
once	TRBV4-1	TRBD2	TRBJ2-5	CASSPPAGGHWEETQYF	TGCGCCAGCAGCCCACCAGCGGGGGGGCATTGGGAAGAGACCCAGTACTTC
.	TRBV5-1	TRBD1	TRBJ1-4	CASSDSQGGGEKLFF	TGCGCCAGCAGCGACTCACAGGGGGGAGGGGAAAAACTGTTTTTT
.	TRBV30	.	TRBJ2-1	CAWSYPGGGIGEQFF	TGTGCCTGGAGCTACCCGGGGGGCGGAATTGGTGAGCAGTTCTTC
.	TRBV2	.	TRBJ1-2	CASSYSGTIYGYTF	TGTGCCAGCAGTTATTCCGGGACAATCTATGGCTACACCTTC
.	TRBV7-9	.	TRBJ2-1	CASSLTLYNEQFF	TGTGCCAGCAGCCTGACATTGTACAATGAGCAGTTCTTC